Each of the 14 T cell receptor beta chains below was sequenced from the same sample in a study of T cell changes during pregnancy in multiple sclerosis. Sequencing was performed with immunoSEQ multiplex PCR; in TCRdb, only in-frame clones are kept and a portion is missing. The repertoire holds 35,000 or so clones, with 90% to 95% as singletons. This specimen was CD4+ T cells from peripheral blood mononuclear cells, taken after pregnancy. The source is a female donor with multiple sclerosis, enrolled in a pregnancy study.

The rearrangement uses TRBV7-3 and TRBJ2-1; TRBD2 matches at 9 bases. Germline V lookup: CDR1 SGHTA, CDR2 FQGTGA. The trim removed 5 bases at V and 4 bases at J, leaving 3 bases unmatched. This CDR3 is 14 amino acids long. The chain's CDR3 is CASSRGGVYNEQFF. CDR3 DNA sequence: TGTGCCAGCAGCCGCGGGGGGGTATACAATGAGCAGTTCTTC.

The chain carries TRBV6-1 and TRBJ2-3; TRBD2 agrees at 7 bases. The CDR3 loop spans 15 amino acids. V lost 4 bases and J lost 6; bases outside the gene matches: 10. Germline V lookup: CDR1 MNHNS, CDR2 SASEGT. In DNA form, the CDR3 reads TGTGCCAGCAGTGCGGGGGGTCCCCCCCTCGATACGCAGTATTTT. Translated: CASSAGGPPLDTQYF.

The V gene is TRBV5-1, the J gene TRBJ2-4, with D possibly matching TRBD1 (6 bases). Germline V lookup: CDR1 SGHRS, CDR2 YFSETQ. V was clipped by 0 bases and J by 3 bases, with 10 bases between them. This CDR3 has 15 residues. In DNA form, the CDR3 reads TGCGCCAGCAGCTTGGGTGGCAGGGGCAAAAACATTCAGTACTTC. Encoded protein: CASSLGGRGKNIQYF.

J is TRBJ2-7 and V is TRBV5-1; the D gene is possibly TRBD2 (6 bases). Germline V gene lookup returns CDR1 SGHRS and CDR2 YFSETQ. The V end lost 0 bases, the J end lost 0 bases, and 10 bases lay between the germline ends. The CDR3 runs 15 residues. In DNA, the CDR3 is TGCGCCAGCAGCTTGGGGGCGGGGAGCTCCTACGAGCAGTACTTC. The encoded protein is CASSLGAGSSYEQYF.

The chain is built from TRBV27 and TRBJ2-7, with 8 bases aligning to TRBD2. Trimming removed 2 bases from V and 3 bases from J; junction bases left unmatched: 3. CDR3 length: 14 amino acids. Germline CDR1 and CDR2: MNHEY and SMNVEV (reference sequence). CDR3 nucleotide sequence: TGTGCCAGCAGTTTAACCAGCGGGAGCTACGAGCAGTACTTC. It encodes CASSLTSGSYEQYF.

This sequence joins TRBV7-2 and TRBJ1-3, with D unclear. V lost 0 bases and J lost 0, with 6 bases in between. The V gene's germline CDR1 is SGHTA and CDR2 FQGNSA. This CDR3 comprises 15 residues. The CDR3 bases are TGTGCCAGCAGCTTAGCGGCGGACTCTGGAAACACCATATATTTT. Amino acid sequence: CASSLAADSGNTIYF.

The chain joins TRBV30 to TRBJ2-3; 9 bases line up with TRBD2. The ends lost 1 base at V and 6 bases at J; junction bases unmatched: 5. This CDR3 is built from 14 residues. Germline V gives CDR1 GTSNPN, CDR2 SVGIG (reference sequence). This CDR3 reads CAWSGGLAPDTQYF. The DNA of the CDR3 is TGTGCCTGGAGTGGAGGACTAGCGCCCGATACGCAGTATTTT.

V and J are TRBV6-6 and TRBJ2-5; TRBD2 matches at 8 bases. Germline lookup yields CDR1 MNHNY and CDR2 SVGAGI (reference sequence). V gave up 0 bases and J gave up 5 bases; unmatched junction bases: 8. The CDR3 is 16 residues long. The CDR3 DNA sequence: TGTGCCAGCAGTTACTCCCAGCGGGGGAGATATGAGACCCAGTACTTC. Translated, it gives CASSYSQRGRYETQYF.

The chain is built from TRBV7-6 and TRBJ1-3; TRBD1 matches at 7 bases. The junction had 13 bases not matched to a gene; V was cut back by 5 bases and J by 0 bases. Germline CDR1 reads SGHVS; CDR2 reads FNYEAQ. The CDR3 runs to 18 residues. The CDR3 DNA reads TGTGCCAGCAGCCTTGGGGTACAAGGGGGCCTCTCTGGAAACACCATATATTTT. Translated, it gives CASSLGVQGGLSGNTIYF.

The chain is built from TRBV6-5 and TRBJ2-6; perhaps TRBD2 as D (6 bases). CDR3 length: 15 residues. The germline V and J ends were trimmed by 5 bases and 2 bases, with 10 bases remaining between them. The germline V gene has CDR1 MNHEY and CDR2 SVGAGI. DNA of the CDR3: TGTGCCAGCAGTCTCCCGGGGGCTGGGGCCAACGTCCTGACTTTC. It yields the protein CASSLPGAGANVLTF.

Here the CDR3 reads CASTSSGSLIGEQFF. For the CDR3, the DNA is TGTGCCAGCACCTCTAGCGGGAGTTTAATTGGTGAGCAGTTCTTC. The chain joins TRBV6-1 to TRBJ2-1, with 10 positions matching TRBD2. After removal of 7 bases from V and 9 bases from J, the junction contained 12 bases not matched to a gene. The CDR3 extends over 15 amino acids. In germline, CDR1 is MNHNS, CDR2 SASEGT.

The chain joins TRBV25-1 to TRBJ1-1, with D uncertain. Germline V gene lookup returns CDR1 MGHDK and CDR2 SYGVNS. V was trimmed by 3 bases and J by 3 bases, leaving 8 bases between them. The CDR3 length is 13 residues. The CDR3 nucleotides read TGTGCCAGCAGTGAGCACGGGGACACTGAAGCTTTCTTT. This gives the protein CASSEHGDTEAFF.

The rearrangement uses TRBV13 and TRBJ1-2; 9 nucleotides align to TRBD1. Looked up from germline, CDR1 is PRHDT and CDR2 is FYEKMQ (reference sequence). This CDR3 spans 14 amino acids. J was trimmed by 8 bases and V by 6 bases; bases with no gene match: 10. The CDR3 DNA reads TGTGCCAGCAGTCGGGAAACAGGGGGCGGCGGCTACACCTTC. As protein: CASSRETGGGGYTF.

The sample holds a few counts of this clone. This CDR3 is CASSPRKRMGNTIYF. CDR3 in DNA: TGTGCCAGCAGCCCCCGTAAGCGGATGGGAAACACCATATATTTT. The V and J genes are TRBV11-2 and TRBJ1-3; no firm D call. V was pared by 5 bases and J by 4 bases, with 15 bases between. Germline V lookup: CDR1 SGHAT, CDR2 FQNNGV. The CDR3 consists of 15 residues.